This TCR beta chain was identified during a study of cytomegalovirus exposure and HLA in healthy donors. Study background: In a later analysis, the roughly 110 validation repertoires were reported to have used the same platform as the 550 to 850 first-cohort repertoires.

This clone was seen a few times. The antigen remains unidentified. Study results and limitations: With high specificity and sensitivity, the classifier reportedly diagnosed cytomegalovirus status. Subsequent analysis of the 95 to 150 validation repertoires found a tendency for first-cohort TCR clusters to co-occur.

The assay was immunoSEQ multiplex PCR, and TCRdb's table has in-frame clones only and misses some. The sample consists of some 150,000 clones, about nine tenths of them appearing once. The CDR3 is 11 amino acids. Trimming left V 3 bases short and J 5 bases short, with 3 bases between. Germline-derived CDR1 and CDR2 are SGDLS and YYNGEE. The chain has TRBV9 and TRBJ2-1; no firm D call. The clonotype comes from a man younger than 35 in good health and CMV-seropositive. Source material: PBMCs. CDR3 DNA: TGTGCCAGCAGCGCTAACAATGAGCAGTTCTTC. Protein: CASSANNEQFF. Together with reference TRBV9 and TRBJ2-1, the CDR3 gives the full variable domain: DSGVTQTPKHLITATGQRVTLRCSPRSGDLSVYWYQQSLDQGLQFLIQYYNGEERAKGNILERFSAQQFPDLHSELNLSSLELGDSALYFCASSANNEQFFGPGTRLTVL.